The clone carrying this T cell receptor (beta chain) was observed a few times. The target antigen is unknown. Germline V gene lookup returns CDR1 GTSNPN and CDR2 SVGIG (reference sequence). The CDR3 extends over 15 amino acids. V trimming: 4 bases; J trimming: 4 bases; junction bases outside the gene matches: 3. Assay: immunoSEQ multiplex PCR; the TCRdb copy retains only in-frame clones and omits some. The sample shows tens of thousands of clones, more than 65% of them seen only once. The record originates from a study of T cells in localized non-small cell lung cancer. Study-level results: Detection in adjacent lung was observed for a median approximately 52 of the top 100 tumor clones. In uninvolved adjacent lung, T cell clonality reached its highest value, exceeding tumor. Prolonged overall survival went with higher T cell density in the blood.

Sequencing used PBMCs, obtained before any cancer treatment. This receptor was obtained from a man between 40 and 70 years old with stage II lung adenocarcinoma. The chain joins TRBV30 to TRBJ2-3; 15 positions agree with TRBD2. The CDR3 region is CAWTRTSGRADTQYF. DNA of the CDR3: TGTGCCTGGACAAGGACTAGCGGGAGGGCAGATACGCAGTATTTT.